The rows below give T cell receptor beta chains drawn from one sample of a study of tumor and adjacent non-tumor tissue in lung cancer. One entry per CDR3 protein results from TCRdb running MiXCR on the multiplex PCR reads. Of around 200,000 distinct CDR3 sequences in the sample, 60% to 85% were seen once. The sequencing input was lung tumor tissue. These receptors all stem from a man aged 55 to 70 with non-small cell lung cancer. CDR3s include the opening cysteine and the closing phenylalanine or tryptophan. Fields, in order: clone size, V gene, J gene, D gene, CDR3 protein, CDR3 DNA. A D gene is named only where the DNA matches it firmly. Size values are once, few and many counts, or a class for expanded clones, and some rows have none.

clone_size: NA
v_call: TRBV29-1
j_call: TRBJ2-3
d_call: NA
cdr3_aa: CSVGAGWPSDTQYF
cdr3_nt: TGCAGCGTTGGGGCGGGATGGCCTTCCGATACGCAATATTTT

clone_size: NA
v_call: TRBV11-3
j_call: TRBJ2-7
d_call: NA
cdr3_aa: CASNERDTYAQYF
cdr3_nt: TGTGCCAGCAACGAGAGGGACACCTACGCGCAGTACTTC

clone_size: NA
v_call: TRBV4-1
j_call: TRBJ2-7
d_call: TRBD2
cdr3_aa: CASSQATSGSYEQYF
cdr3_nt: TGCGCCAGCAGCCAAGCTACTAGCGGCTCCTACGAGCAGTACTTC

clone_size: NA
v_call: TRBV5-1
j_call: TRBJ2-3
d_call: TRBD2
cdr3_aa: CASSVGGRGTDTQYF
cdr3_nt: TGTGCCAGCAGCGTGGGAGGGAGGGGCACAGATACGCAGTATTTT

clone_size: many
v_call: TRBV11-3
j_call: TRBJ2-3
d_call: NA
cdr3_aa: CASSLVAGGRTDTQYF
cdr3_nt: TGTGCCAGCAGCTTAGTCGCCGGGGGGCGGACAGATACGCAGTATTTT

clone_size: NA
v_call: TRBV6-1
j_call: TRBJ2-5
d_call: NA
cdr3_aa: CASRKQGEESQYF
cdr3_nt: TGTGCCAGCAGGAAACAGGGTGAAGAGAGCCAGTACTTC

clone_size: NA
v_call: TRBV4-1
j_call: TRBJ2-2
d_call: NA
cdr3_aa: CASSPVVTFTTGELFF
cdr3_nt: TGCGCCAGCAGCCCTGTTGTGACATTCACAACCGGGGAGCTGTTTTTT

clone_size: NA
v_call: TRBV4-3
j_call: TRBJ2-7
d_call: NA
cdr3_aa: CASSQEGGSSYEHYF
cdr3_nt: TGCGCCAGCAGCCAAGAAGGAGGTAGCTCCTACGAGCATTACTTC

clone_size: NA
v_call: TRBV20-1
j_call: TRBJ1-1
d_call: NA
cdr3_aa: CCAYGVRESEAFF
cdr3_nt: TGCTGTGCTTACGGGGTACGGGAGTCTGAAGCTTTCTTT

clone_size: NA
v_call: TRBV11-2
j_call: TRBJ2-4
d_call: TRBD2
cdr3_aa: CASSELAGSLTKNIQYF
cdr3_nt: TGTGCCAGTAGCGAGTTAGCGGGGTCCTTAACCAAAAACATTCAGTACTTC

clone_size: many
v_call: TRBV6-2/TRBV6-3
j_call: TRBJ2-5
d_call: TRBD2
cdr3_aa: CASSYPLAGIQETQYF
cdr3_nt: TGTGCCAGCAGTTACCCACTAGCGGGAATCCAAGAGACCCAGTACTTC

clone_size: many
v_call: TRBV5-1
j_call: TRBJ2-5
d_call: NA
cdr3_aa: CASGRSEETQYF
cdr3_nt: TGCGCCAGCGGGAGGTCCGAAGAGACCCAGTACTTC

clone_size: NA
v_call: TRBV29-1
j_call: TRBJ1-2
d_call: TRBD1
cdr3_aa: CSAVKIGQAGYGYTF
cdr3_nt: TGCAGCGCCGTTAAAATCGGACAGGCAGGCTATGGCTACACCTTC

clone_size: NA
v_call: TRBV20-1
j_call: TRBJ2-1
d_call: NA
cdr3_aa: CSASLRGLQSSYNEHFF
cdr3_nt: TGCAGTGCTAGTCTGCGGGGGCTCCAAAGCTCCTACAATGAGCATTTTTTC

clone_size: NA
v_call: TRBV11-2
j_call: TRBJ2-1
d_call: NA
cdr3_aa: CTSRDYRILFSYNEQFF
cdr3_nt: TGTACCAGCAGGGATTACAGGATATTATTCTCCTACAATGAGCAGTTCTTC

clone_size: NA
v_call: TRBV5-1
j_call: TRBJ2-2
d_call: NA
cdr3_aa: CASSSGHFTGELFF
cdr3_nt: TGCGCCAGCAGCTCGGGACATTTCACCGGGGAACTGTTTTTT

clone_size: NA
v_call: TRBV5-1
j_call: TRBJ2-5
d_call: NA
cdr3_aa: CASSLGGMGETQYF
cdr3_nt: TGCGCCAGCAGCTTGGGGGGCATGGGAGAGACCCAGTACTTC

clone_size: NA
v_call: TRBV6-2/TRBV6-3
j_call: TRBJ2-3
d_call: NA
cdr3_aa: CASTYRVTVTQYF
cdr3_nt: TGTGCCAGCACCTACCGGGTCACAGTTACGCAGTATTTT

clone_size: NA
v_call: TRBV12-3/TRBV12-4
j_call: TRBJ1-5
d_call: NA
cdr3_aa: CGSSFSWGQPQHF
cdr3_nt: TGTGGCAGCAGTTTTTCGTGGGGTCAGCCCCAGCATTTT

clone_size: NA
v_call: TRBV5-1
j_call: TRBJ2-1
d_call: TRBD2
cdr3_aa: CASSRTTSGSAYNEQSF
cdr3_nt: TGCGCCAGCAGCCGTACCACTAGCGGGAGCGCCTACAATGAGCAGTCCTTC

clone_size: once
v_call: TRBV11-3
j_call: TRBJ2-7
d_call: NA
cdr3_aa: CSSISSAGIDYEQYF
cdr3_nt: TGTAGCAGCATCTCCTCAGCGGGCATCGACTACGAGCAGTACTTC

clone_size: few
v_call: TRBV20-1
j_call: TRBJ1-1
d_call: NA
cdr3_aa: CSTRWRGLRNTEAFF
cdr3_nt: TGCAGTACTAGGTGGCGGGGGTTGAGAAACACTGAAGCTTTCTTT

clone_size: NA
v_call: TRBV5-1
j_call: TRBJ1-6
d_call: NA
cdr3_aa: CASSLSGPYDSPLHF
cdr3_nt: TGCGCCAGCAGCTTGTCGGGACCCTATGATTCACCACTCCACTTT

clone_size: NA
v_call: TRBV12-3/TRBV12-4
j_call: TRBJ1-3
d_call: NA
cdr3_aa: CVNTDRSGNTIYF
cdr3_nt: TGTGTCAACACCGATAGATCTGGAAACACCATATATTTT

clone_size: NA
v_call: TRBV6-6
j_call: TRBJ2-2
d_call: TRBD2
cdr3_aa: CASRRRTPSGRERGELFF
cdr3_nt: TGCGCCAGCAGACGTCGGACCCCATCCGGGCGGGAGAGGGGGGAGCTGTTTTTT

clone_size: NA
v_call: TRBV6-5
j_call: TRBJ1-4
d_call: NA
cdr3_aa: CASGYSSMGEKLIF
cdr3_nt: TGTGCCAGCGGTTACTCGTCCATGGGGGAAAAACTGATTTTT

clone_size: NA
v_call: TRBV11-2
j_call: TRBJ2-7
d_call: TRBD2
cdr3_aa: CASSHQTSGREQYF
cdr3_nt: TGTGCCAGCAGCCATCAGACTAGCGGGAGAGAGCAGTACTTC

clone_size: NA
v_call: TRBV11-2
j_call: TRBJ1-5
d_call: NA
cdr3_aa: CISSFLAGGVQQHF
cdr3_nt: TGTATCAGCAGCTTTCTAGCGGGGGGCGTTCAGCAGCATTTT

clone_size: NA
v_call: TRBV4-2
j_call: TRBJ2-6
d_call: NA
cdr3_aa: CASGQVTPGQGSSGANVLTF
cdr3_nt: TGTGCCAGCGGTCAAGTAACCCCGGGGCAGGGAAGCTCTGGGGCCAACGTCCTGACTTTC

clone_size: NA
v_call: TRBV7-9
j_call: TRBJ2-7
d_call: NA
cdr3_aa: CASGPGSYEQYF
cdr3_nt: TGTGCCAGCGGACCGGGGAGCTACGAGCAGTACTTC

clone_size: few
v_call: TRBV7-3
j_call: TRBJ2-3
d_call: NA
cdr3_aa: CASSLGLATDTQYF
cdr3_nt: TGTGCCAGCAGCTTAGGGTTAGCCACAGATACGCAGTATTTT

clone_size: once
v_call: TRBV4-3
j_call: TRBJ2-5
d_call: NA
cdr3_aa: CTSSQSNRGTQYF
cdr3_nt: TGCACCAGCAGCCAAAGCAACAGAGGGACCCAGTACTTC

clone_size: NA
v_call: TRBV29-1
j_call: TRBJ2-7
d_call: TRBD2
cdr3_aa: CSALLAGPYQQYF
cdr3_nt: TGCAGTGCCCTACTAGCGGGGCCCTACCAGCAGTACTTC

clone_size: NA
v_call: TRBV11-3
j_call: TRBJ1-1
d_call: TRBD1
cdr3_aa: CASRSGTGRNEAFF
cdr3_nt: TGTGCCAGCAGATCTGGGACAGGGAGGAATGAAGCTTTCTTT

clone_size: NA
v_call: TRBV11-2
j_call: TRBJ2-6
d_call: NA
cdr3_aa: CASSLGALSSGANVLTF
cdr3_nt: TGTGCCAGCAGCTTAGGGGCACTAAGTTCTGGGGCCAACGTCCTGACTTTC

clone_size: many
v_call: TRBV20-1
j_call: TRBJ2-3
d_call: TRBD2
cdr3_aa: CSASPSLAGELDTQYF
cdr3_nt: TGCAGTGCTAGTCCCTCGCTAGCGGGAGAATTAGATACGCAGTATTTT

clone_size: NA
v_call: TRBV11-1
j_call: TRBJ2-5
d_call: TRBD2
cdr3_aa: CASNLAGNQETQYF
cdr3_nt: TGTGCCAGCAACTTAGCGGGAAACCAAGAGACTCAGTACTTC

clone_size: NA
v_call: TRBV12-3/TRBV12-4
j_call: TRBJ2-5
d_call: TRBD2
cdr3_aa: CASSSGLEREGLENQYF
cdr3_nt: TGTGCCAGCAGTTCGGGACTGGAGCGGGAGGGGCTAGAGAACCAGTACTTT

clone_size: NA
v_call: TRBV20-1
j_call: TRBJ2-1
d_call: NA
cdr3_aa: CNARDIGGINEQFF
cdr3_nt: TGCAATGCTAGGGACATAGGAGGGATCAATGAGCAGTTCTTC

clone_size: NA
v_call: TRBV20-1
j_call: TRBJ1-5
d_call: NA
cdr3_aa: CSAILLTSRSSDTQHF
cdr3_nt: TGCAGTGCTATCCTTCTAACTAGCAGGAGTTCAGATACGCAGCATTTT

clone_size: NA
v_call: TRBV20-1
j_call: TRBJ1-6
d_call: NA
cdr3_aa: CNARDYYENPLHF
cdr3_nt: TGCAATGCTAGAGATTATTACGAGAACCCCCTTCACTTT

clone_size: NA
v_call: TRBV11-3
j_call: TRBJ2-3
d_call: TRBD2
cdr3_aa: CASSFQLALSGRNITDTQYF
cdr3_nt: TGTGCCAGCAGCTTTCAGCTAGCGCTAAGCGGGAGGAATATCACAGATACGCAGTATTTT

clone_size: few
v_call: TRBV11-2
j_call: TRBJ1-1
d_call: NA
cdr3_aa: CASSLVWRGTEAFF
cdr3_nt: TGTGCTAGTAGCTTAGTCTGGAGGGGCACTGAAGCTTTCTTT

clone_size: NA
v_call: TRBV4-2
j_call: TRBJ1-1
d_call: NA
cdr3_aa: CASSHSTGTRIVEAFF
cdr3_nt: TGTGCCAGCAGCCACTCCACTGGGACCCGGATCGTTGAAGCTTTCTTT

clone_size: NA
v_call: TRBV20-1
j_call: TRBJ1-5
d_call: NA
cdr3_aa: CSTRDKKRRDRNQPKHF
cdr3_nt: TGCAGTACTAGAGATAAAAAAAGGAGGGATCGCAATCAGCCCAAGCATTTT

clone_size: NA
v_call: TRBV20-1
j_call: TRBJ2-3
d_call: TRBD1
cdr3_aa: CSAVLSAGGGTDTQYF
cdr3_nt: TGCAGTGCCGTACTATCGGCAGGGGGAGGCACAGATACGCAGTATTTT

clone_size: NA
v_call: TRBV11-2
j_call: TRBJ2-7
d_call: NA
cdr3_aa: CASPGDTDYEQYF
cdr3_nt: TGTGCCAGCCCCGGGGACACTGACTACGAGCAGTACTTC

clone_size: NA
v_call: TRBV24-1
j_call: TRBJ2-1
d_call: NA
cdr3_aa: CATSAPMGYEQFF
cdr3_nt: TGTGCCACCAGTGCCCCTATGGGGTATGAGCAGTTCTTC

clone_size: NA
v_call: TRBV12-3/TRBV12-4
j_call: TRBJ2-5
d_call: NA
cdr3_aa: CASGVSQLLGTQYF
cdr3_nt: TGTGCAAGCGGAGTATCACAGCTCCTAGGGACCCAGTACTTC

clone_size: NA
v_call: TRBV6-5
j_call: TRBJ1-2
d_call: NA
cdr3_aa: CASSYRSSNYAYTF
cdr3_nt: TGTGCCAGCAGTTACCGGAGCTCCAACTATGCCTACACCTTC

clone_size: NA
v_call: TRBV2
j_call: TRBJ2-2
d_call: TRBD1
cdr3_aa: CASRTQGAEELFF
cdr3_nt: TGTGCCAGCAGAACCCAGGGGGCCGAGGAGCTGTTTTTT

clone_size: NA
v_call: TRBV11-2
j_call: TRBJ2-1
d_call: NA
cdr3_aa: CASSLERYNELFF
cdr3_nt: TGTGCCAGCAGCTTAGAACGCTACAATGAGCTGTTCTTC

clone_size: NA
v_call: TRBV20-1
j_call: TRBJ2-3
d_call: TRBD2
cdr3_aa: CTALSGGTSTTQYF
cdr3_nt: TGCACTGCTTTATCGGGGGGGACTAGCACTACGCAGTATTTT

clone_size: few
v_call: TRBV20-1
j_call: TRBJ2-5
d_call: NA
cdr3_aa: CSAVRGDGSETQYF
cdr3_nt: TGCAGTGCTGTCAGGGGCGACGGATCAGAGACCCAGTACTTC

clone_size: NA
v_call: TRBV7-3
j_call: TRBJ1-1
d_call: NA
cdr3_aa: CTSSSRVDTEAFF
cdr3_nt: TGTACCAGCAGCTCCCGGGTAGACACTGAAGCTTTCTTT